The entry below gives a single TCR beta chain sequence along with its context. As yet, its antigen is unknown. The sample comes from a study of shared clonotypes between healthy human individuals. The study, taken as a whole, reports: Against clonotypes common to all four donors, non-shared ones had lower generation probabilities. Around 4.9% of naive CD4 clonotypes were shared across four donors. As a rule, naive subsets had a larger estimated richness than memory subsets.

Trimming stripped 4 bases from V and 0 bases from J, with 6 bases between. The germline V gene encodes CDR1 SGHRS and CDR2 YFSETQ. This CDR3 has 13 amino acids. Sequenced by immunoSEQ multiplex PCR; TCRdb stores in-frame clones only, minus some. The sample yields some 2.1 million clones, just under 95% seen once. CD8 cells regarded as naive lacked CD45RO, were positively chosen for CCR7, and omitted terminally differentiated effector memory CD45RA+ cells. V is TRBV5-1 and J is TRBJ2-3; D is undetermined. The receptor was isolated from a man aged 18-30 years in good health. The sample consisted of naive CD8+ T cells sorted from blood. The CDR3 loop reads CASSESSTDTQYF. CDR3 coding DNA: TGCGCCAGCAGCGAGAGTAGCACAGATACGCAGTATTTT. The entire variable domain, with the rest obtained from reference TRBV5-1 and TRBJ2-3, is as follows: KAGVTQTPRYLIKTRGQQVTLSCSPISGHRSVSWYQQTPGQGLQFLFEYFSETQRNKGNFPGRFSGRQFSNSRSEMNVSTLELGDSALYLCASSESSTDTQYFGPGTRLTVL.